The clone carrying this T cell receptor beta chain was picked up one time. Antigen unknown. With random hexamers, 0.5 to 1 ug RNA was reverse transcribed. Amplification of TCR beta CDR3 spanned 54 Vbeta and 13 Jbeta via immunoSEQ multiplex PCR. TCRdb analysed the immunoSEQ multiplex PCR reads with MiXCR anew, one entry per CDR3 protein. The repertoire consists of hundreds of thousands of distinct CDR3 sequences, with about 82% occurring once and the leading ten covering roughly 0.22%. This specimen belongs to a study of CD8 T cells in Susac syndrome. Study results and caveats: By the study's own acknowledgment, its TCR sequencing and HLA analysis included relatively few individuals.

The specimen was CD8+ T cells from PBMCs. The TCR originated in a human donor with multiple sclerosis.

The CDR3 region has the DNA TGCGCCAGCAGCCTTCTGCTAGACGGAAGCAATCAGCCCCAGCATTTT. This gives the protein CASSLLLDGSNQPQHF. The chain has TRBV4-3 and TRBJ1-5; D ambiguous. The CDR3 sequence is 16 residues long. With 4 bases removed from V and 1 base from J, the gap between germline ends came to 14 bases. Germline CDR1 is LGHNA and CDR2 is YSLEER.